The 8 T cell receptor beta chains reported below all come from one sample, sequenced in a study of control samples from healthy donors and cancer patients. The protocol was immunoSEQ multiplex PCR, while the TCRdb copy is restricted to in-frame clones and leaves out a portion. Seen here are around 82,000 clones, about nine tenths observed once, and the top ten hold 7.2%. Material: blood. The source of these receptors is a man aged 50-59 years in good health.

The chain joins TRBV2 to TRBJ2-2; D is perhaps TRBD1 or TRBD2 (6 bases each). The germline CDR1 and CDR2 sequences are SNHLY and FYNNEI. The V end was cut by 4 bases, the J end by 6 bases, with 9 bases between. The CDR3 contains 13 residues. In DNA, the CDR3 is TGTGCCAGCAGTGGGGGGGCACCCGGGGAGCTGTTTTTT. Amino acids: CASSGGAPGELFF.

The rearrangement links TRBV30 to TRBJ1-6, with TRBD1 matching over 9 bases. CDR3 length: 15 amino acids. Germline CDR1 reads GTSNPN; CDR2 reads SVGIG (reference sequence). The V segment lost 1 base and the J segment 7 bases; nucleotides outside the gene matches: 5. CDR3 nucleotide sequence: TGTGCCTGGAGTGGCCGGGACAGGGTGAATTCACCCCTCCACTTT. This encodes CAWSGRDRVNSPLHF.

This clone was detected only a few times. The gene calls are TRBV19 and TRBJ1-5; 9 bases agree with TRBD1. This CDR3 spans 16 amino acids. J was trimmed by 7 bases and V by 5 bases; bases with no gene match: 12. Germline CDR1 is LNHDA and CDR2 is SQIVND (reference sequence). The CDR3 reads CASSPSRDRVRQPQHF. The CDR3 coding sequence is TGTGCCAGTAGTCCGTCCCGGGACAGGGTCCGGCAGCCCCAGCATTTT.

This chain connects TRBV7-2 to TRBJ1-4; perhaps TRBD1 as D (5 bases). The CDR3 has 15 residues. V lost 2 bases and J 7 bases, leaving 14 bases between the germline ends. Germline values: CDR1 SGHTA, CDR2 FQGNSA. Here the CDR3 reads CASSLRAGMGEKLFF. CDR3 in DNA: TGTGCCAGCAGCTTAAGGGCAGGGATGGGTGAAAAACTGTTTTTT.

The rearrangement links TRBV2 to TRBJ1-3; no clear D gene. The CDR3 is 14 amino acids. Germline lookup yields CDR1 SNHLY and CDR2 FYNNEI. V dropped 6 bases and J dropped 4 bases, with 13 bases sitting between them. For the CDR3, the DNA is TGTGCCAGCAGCCAGATGTCAAGGGGAAACACCATATATTTT. Translated: CASSQMSRGNTIYF.

The J gene is TRBJ1-3, the V gene TRBV14; D is perhaps TRBD1 (5 bases). In germline, CDR1 is SGHDN, CDR2 FVKESK. The V end was cut by 4 bases, the J end by 4 bases, with 17 bases between. The CDR3 consists of 16 residues. The CDR3 nucleotides read TGTGCCAGCAGCCGAAGGCGGGGCGGGCAAGGAAACACCATATATTTT. Protein: CASSRRRGGQGNTIYF. The variable domain in full, completed from reference TRBV14 and TRBJ1-3, reads EAGVTQFPSHSVIEKGQTVTLRCDPISGHDNLYWYRRVMGKEIKFLLHFVKESKQDESGMPNNRFLAERTGGTYSTLKVQPAELEDSGVYFCASSRRRGGQGNTIYFGEGSWLTVV.

CDR3 sequence (DNA): TGCGCCAGCAGCTTGGGCGGGGGGGCGAGCTACGAGCAGTACTTC. Its translation is CASSLGGGASYEQYF. The chain uses TRBV5-1 and TRBJ2-7, with TRBD2 identical over 9 bases. The CDR3 consists of 15 residues. The germline gives CDR1 SGHRS, CDR2 YFSETQ. Trimming cost V 0 bases and J 3 bases; bases outside gene matches: 4.

This rearrangement joins TRBV24-1 to TRBJ1-3, with unresolved D. CDR1 is KGHDR, CDR2 SFDVKD, per germline. The germline V and J ends were trimmed by 4 bases and 0 bases, with 12 bases remaining between them. This CDR3 comprises 16 residues. CDR3 region: CATSDKDPNSGNTIYF. The CDR3 nucleotides read TGTGCCACCAGTGACAAGGACCCTAACTCTGGAAACACCATATATTTT.